The entry below gives a single T cell receptor beta chain sequence along with its context. What it binds is not known. PCR amplification relied on 60 Vbeta primers (plus 13 Jbeta primers). Method: immunoSEQ multiplex PCR; TCRdb's copy keeps in-frame clones and lacks some. The sample yields roughly 150,000 clones, approximately 68% seen once. Per germline, CDR1 SGHAT and CDR2 FQNNGV. This CDR3 comprises 14 residues. Trimming took off 5 bases at V and 2 bases at J, with 13 bases between the two ends. This specimen belongs to a study of cytomegalovirus exposure and HLA in healthy donors. Whole-study findings and limits: Several of the most significant clusters appeared, in a later analysis, to be linked to common viral pathogens.

Source material: PBMCs. The V call is TRBV11-2, the J call TRBJ2-7, with D possibly being TRBD1 (6 bases). The TCR was taken from a man in his sixties in good health and CMV-seronegative. The CDR3 loop is CASSRVPGAYEQYF. The CDR3 region has the DNA TGTGCCAGCAGCCGGGTGCCAGGGGCCTACGAGCAGTACTTC.